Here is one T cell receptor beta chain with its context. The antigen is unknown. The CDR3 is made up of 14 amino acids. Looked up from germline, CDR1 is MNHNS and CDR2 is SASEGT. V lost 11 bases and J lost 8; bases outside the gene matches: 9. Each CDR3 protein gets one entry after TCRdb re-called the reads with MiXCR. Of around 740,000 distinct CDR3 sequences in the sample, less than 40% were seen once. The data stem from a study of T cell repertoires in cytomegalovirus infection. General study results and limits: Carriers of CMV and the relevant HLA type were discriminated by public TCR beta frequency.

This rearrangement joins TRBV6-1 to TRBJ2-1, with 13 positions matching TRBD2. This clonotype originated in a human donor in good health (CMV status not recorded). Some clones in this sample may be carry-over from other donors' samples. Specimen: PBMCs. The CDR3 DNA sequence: TGTGCCCGCGCGGTTACTAGCGGGGGGGATGAGCAGTTCTTC. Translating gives CARAVTSGGDEQFF.